Given below is one TCR beta chain in context. This sample was included in a study of T-cell reconstitution after alpha-beta-depleted transplantation in children. The TCRbeta library incorporated unique molecular identifiers. TCRdb ran MiXCR on the PCR reads and lists one entry per CDR3 protein. Of fewer than 400,000 distinct CDR3 sequences listed, roughly 20% are singletons. The CDR3 spans 15 residues. Germline V CDR1 and CDR2: SGDLS, YYNGEE. The junction had 4 bases not matched to a gene; V was cut back by 1 base and J by 1 base. The sequenced sample was PBMCs from the stem cell graft donor, obtained from the stem cell graft. This receptor was taken from a human donor who donated a stem cell graft to a child with acute myeloid leukemia. The J gene is TRBJ2-5, the V gene TRBV9; 7 nucleotides agree with TRBD1. Here the CDR3 reads CASSVLGQRQETQYF. CDR3 bases: TGTGCCAGCAGCGTACTGGGACAGCGCCAAGAGACCCAGTACTTC. Full variable domain (outside the CDR3, taken from reference TRBV9 and TRBJ2-5): DSGVTQTPKHLITATGQRVTLRCSPRSGDLSVYWYQQSLDQGLQFLIQYYNGEERAKGNILERFSAQQFPDLHSELNLSSLELGDSALYFCASSVLGQRQETQYFGPGTRLLVL.